The rows below give T cell receptor beta chains drawn from one sample of a study of T-cell memory formation after mild COVID-19. TCRdb fed the 5' RACE reads into MiXCR, producing one record per CDR3 protein. The sample yields hundreds of thousands of distinct CDR3 sequences, about 22% seen once. Sequencing input: PBMCs or a T cell subset sorted from them (not recorded which). These receptor sequences come from an adult woman who had mild COVID-19 (a few samples of this study predate the infection). Cell type and time point are not known. CDR3s include the opening cysteine and the closing phenylalanine or tryptophan. D genes are given only for firm matches. Only part of the rows carry a size: once, few, many, or a class if the clone is expanded.

d_call,j_call,clone_size,v_call,cdr3_aa,cdr3_nt
.,TRBJ2-2,many,TRBV2,CASSVKHLSNTGELFF,TGTGCCAGCAGTGTAAAACACCTTTCGAACACCGGGGAGCTGTTTTTT
.,TRBJ2-7,few,TRBV2,CASSSGIYEQYF,TGTGCCAGCAGTTCAGGGATCTACGAGCAGTACTTC
.,TRBJ2-7,few,TRBV20-1,CSATGTEFYEQYF,TGCAGTGCAACCGGGACGGAGTTCTACGAGCAGTACTTC
.,TRBJ2-2,few,TRBV12-5,CASGLGPMAPGELFF,TGTGCTAGTGGTTTGGGCCCGATGGCGCCTGGGGAGCTGTTTTTT
.,TRBJ1-2,.,TRBV3-1,CASSQRYTENYGYTF,TGTGCCAGCAGCCAAAGATACACAGAGAACTATGGCTACACCTTC
TRBD1,TRBJ2-3,few,TRBV15,CATSRRQGRGTDTQYF,TGTGCCACCAGCAGACGACAGGGGCGAGGCACAGATACGCAGTATTTT
TRBD1,TRBJ2-7,.,TRBV20-1,CSAQKGQTYEQYF,TGCAGTGCTCAAAAGGGACAGACCTACGAGCAGTACTTC
.,TRBJ2-7,many,TRBV30,CAWSRTSFRSYEQYF,TGTGCCTGGAGCCGCACGTCTTTCCGGTCCTACGAGCAGTACTTC
.,TRBJ1-1,once,TRBV30,CAWSSKKTGGTEAFF,TGTGCCTGGAGTAGCAAAAAGACGGGGGGCACTGAAGCTTTCTTT
TRBD2,TRBJ2-4,.,TRBV6-5,CASSPPAGGGRYF,TGTGCCAGCAGCCCTCCCGCGGGAGGGGGAAGGTACTTC
.,TRBJ2-7,few,TRBV21-1,CASSNPGTGLPEQYF,TGTGCCAGCAGCAATCCCGGGACAGGTCTCCCCGAGCAGTACTTC
TRBD2,TRBJ2-3,few,TRBV7-9,CAIPGLAGGSTSTDTQYF,TGTGCCATCCCGGGACTAGCGGGAGGGTCCACTAGCACAGATACGCAGTATTTT
.,TRBJ1-6,few,TRBV12-3/TRBV12-4,CASSLWRSPLHF,TGTGCCAGCAGTTTATGGAGGTCACCCCTCCACTTT
TRBD1,TRBJ1-2,.,TRBV29-1,CSVALGQGAEYTF,TGCAGCGTTGCGTTAGGGCAGGGGGCGGAGTACACCTTC
.,TRBJ1-1,.,TRBV20-1,CSARSLRALNTEAFF,TGCAGTGCTAGATCACTGAGGGCCTTGAACACTGAAGCTTTCTTT
.,TRBJ2-7,.,TRBV7-9,CASSLGVRASYEQYF,TGTGCCAGCAGCTTAGGTGTGCGGGCCTCGTACGAGCAGTACTTC
.,TRBJ2-7,few,TRBV5-1,CASSFGLEEREIVQYF,TGCGCCAGCAGCTTTGGCCTCGAGGAGAGGGAAATAGTGCAGTACTTC
.,TRBJ1-1,few,TRBV4-1,CASSQSPMTEAFF,TGCGCCAGCAGCCAATCTCCGATGACTGAAGCTTTCTTT
TRBD1,TRBJ1-6,once,TRBV3-1,CASSQDTGVVYNSPLHF,TGTGCCAGCAGCCAAGACACAGGGGTCGTCTATAATTCACCCCTCCACTTT
.,TRBJ2-5,.,TRBV6-5,CASRETQETQYF,TGTGCCAGCAGAGAAACCCAAGAGACCCAGTACTTC
.,TRBJ2-5,few,TRBV9,CASSTSFGGMETQYF,TGTGCCAGCAGCACCTCATTCGGAGGGATGGAGACCCAGTACTTC
TRBD1,TRBJ2-3,many,TRBV24-1,CATSDPTGATDTQYF,TGTGCCACCAGTGATCCGACAGGGGCCACAGATACGCAGTATTTT
TRBD1,TRBJ1-2,few,TRBV12-3/TRBV12-4,CASSSPGQGRGYTF,TGTGCCAGCAGTTCACCGGGACAGGGTCGTGGCTACACCTTC
.,TRBJ2-1,few,TRBV9,CASSVDPYESRALYNEQFF,TGTGCCAGCAGCGTAGACCCGTATGAATCCAGGGCTCTCTACAATGAGCAGTTCTTC
TRBD2,TRBJ2-7,.,TRBV3-1,CASSHASGRGYEQYF,TGTGCCAGCAGCCATGCTAGCGGGAGAGGGTACGAGCAGTACTTC
.,TRBJ1-1,few,TRBV4-1,CASSPQFGEAFF,TGCGCCAGCAGCCCCCAATTCGGCGAAGCTTTCTTT
.,TRBJ1-1,.,TRBV20-1,CSASGVSEAFF,TGCAGTGCTAGCGGAGTATCTGAAGCTTTCTTT
TRBD2,TRBJ2-1,few,TRBV7-7,CASSPTGLAGRMFF,TGTGCTAGCAGCCCTACGGGACTAGCGGGAAGGATGTTCTTC
.,TRBJ1-1,few,TRBV6-5,CASRLERGWTPRGYAGTEAFF,TGTGCCAGCAGGCTCGAGAGGGGGTGGACTCCCCGTGGGTACGCGGGGACTGAAGCTTTCTTT
TRBD1,TRBJ2-1,.,TRBV7-7,CASSREELGQKFF,TGTGCTAGCAGCCGCGAGGAGCTGGGACAGAAGTTCTTC
TRBD1,TRBJ2-3,few,TRBV9,CASSVGQGANTQYF,TGTGCCAGCAGCGTGGGACAGGGGGCAAATACGCAGTATTTT
.,TRBJ2-1,.,TRBV11-1,CASSRRGLSSYNEQFF,TGTGCCAGCAGTAGACGGGGCCTGAGCTCCTACAATGAGCAGTTCTTC
TRBD2,TRBJ2-3,.,TRBV7-9,CASSFPTSGRDTQYF,TGTGCCAGCAGCTTTCCGACTAGCGGGAGGGACACGCAGTATTTT
TRBD2,TRBJ2-7,.,TRBV19,CASSIVISGTYEQYF,TGTGCCAGTAGTATAGTCATTAGCGGGACCTACGAGCAGTACTTC
.,TRBJ2-7,.,TRBV21-1,CASSEGCSSTTQYF,TGTGCCAGCTCTGAGGGATGTTCCTCTACGACGCAGTACTTC
.,TRBJ2-2,few,TRBV29-1,CSHRSDTGELFF,TGCAGCCATCGATCGGACACCGGGGAGCTGTTTTTT
TRBD2,TRBJ2-3,few,TRBV4-1,CASSQVGPAGGAEDTQYF,TGCGCCAGCAGCCAAGTTGGGCCTGCCGGGGGGGCCGAAGATACGCAGTATTTT
TRBD2,TRBJ2-1,.,TRBV7-2,CASSLARVGGIEEQFF,TGTGCCAGCAGCTTAGCGCGCGTCGGGGGGATCGAGGAGCAGTTCTTC
TRBD1,TRBJ1-2,few,TRBV3-1,CASSHLQGRNGYTF,TGTGCCAGCAGCCATTTACAGGGGAGGAATGGCTACACCTTC
.,TRBJ1-5,few,TRBV27,CASSLRRYRDDQPQHF,TGTGCCAGCAGTTTAAGGAGGTACAGGGACGATCAGCCCCAGCATTTT
TRBD2,TRBJ2-1,few,TRBV19,CASSIYLAGGPYEQFF,TGTGCCAGTAGTATATATCTAGCGGGAGGGCCTTATGAGCAGTTCTTC
.,TRBJ1-5,few,TRBV15,CATSREGDSNQPQHF,TGTGCCACCAGCAGAGAGGGGGACAGCAATCAGCCCCAGCATTTT
TRBD2,TRBJ2-5,few,TRBV6-5,CASSRTSGGNQETQYF,TGTGCCAGCAGTCGGACTAGCGGGGGGAACCAAGAGACCCAGTACTTC
TRBD1,TRBJ1-1,.,TRBV19,CASRTLSGTGHTEAFF,TGTGCCAGTAGAACACTCTCCGGGACAGGACACACTGAAGCTTTCTTT
TRBD1,TRBJ2-1,few,TRBV12-3/TRBV12-4,CASSFYRGNNEQFF,TGTGCCAGCAGTTTCTACAGGGGTAACAATGAGCAGTTCTTC
TRBD1,TRBJ2-3,few,TRBV7-2,CASSLPGQGSDTQYF,TGTGCCAGCAGCTTGCCGGGACAGGGGTCAGATACGCAGTATTTT
TRBD2,TRBJ2-4,few,TRBV29-1,CSVMTSGREKNIQYF,TGCAGCGTTATGACTAGCGGGAGAGAGAAAAACATTCAGTACTTC
TRBD1,TRBJ1-1,few,TRBV7-9,CASSLSGQGGFGEAFF,TGTGCCAGCAGCTTATCGGGACAGGGTGGATTTGGTGAAGCTTTCTTT